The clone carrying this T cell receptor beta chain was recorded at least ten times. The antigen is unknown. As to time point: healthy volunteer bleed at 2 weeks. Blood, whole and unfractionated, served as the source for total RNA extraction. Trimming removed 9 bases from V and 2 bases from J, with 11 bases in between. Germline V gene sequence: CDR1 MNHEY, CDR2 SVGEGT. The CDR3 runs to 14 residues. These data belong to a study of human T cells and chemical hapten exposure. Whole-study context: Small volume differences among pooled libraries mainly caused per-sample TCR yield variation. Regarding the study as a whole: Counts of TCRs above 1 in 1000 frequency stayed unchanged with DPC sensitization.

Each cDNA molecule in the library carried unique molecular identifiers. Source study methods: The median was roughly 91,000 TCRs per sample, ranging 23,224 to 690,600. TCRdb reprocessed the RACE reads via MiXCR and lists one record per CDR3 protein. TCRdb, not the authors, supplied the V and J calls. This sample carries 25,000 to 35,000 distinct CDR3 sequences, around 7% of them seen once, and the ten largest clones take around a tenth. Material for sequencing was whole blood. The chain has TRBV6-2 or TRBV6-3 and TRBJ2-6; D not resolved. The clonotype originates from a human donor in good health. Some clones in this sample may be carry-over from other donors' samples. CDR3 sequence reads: CASDSSAGANVLTF. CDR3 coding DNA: TGTGCCAGTGATAGCAGCGCTGGGGCCAACGTCCTGACTTTC.